This TCR beta chain comes out of a study of T cell changes during pregnancy in multiple sclerosis. Germline values: CDR1 SGDLS, CDR2 YYNGEE. This CDR3 contains 14 residues. Trimming removed 0 bases from V and 8 bases from J, with 14 bases in between. TCRdb's copy holds only in-frame clones and misses some; the assay was immunoSEQ multiplex PCR. The sample shows tens of thousands of clones, approximately 95% of them seen only once. The TCR sequence derives from a female donor with multiple sclerosis, enrolled in a pregnancy study. The chain links TRBV9 to TRBJ1-2; maybe TRBD1 (6 bases). This specimen was CD4+ T cells from peripheral blood mononuclear cells, taken after pregnancy. CDR3 in amino acids: CASSVDQGIGGYTF. Written as DNA, the CDR3 is TGTGCCAGCAGCGTAGATCAGGGGATCGGAGGCTACACCTTC. Together with reference TRBV9 and TRBJ1-2, the CDR3 gives the full variable domain: DSGVTQTPKHLITATGQRVTLRCSPRSGDLSVYWYQQSLDQGLQFLIQYYNGEERAKGNILERFSAQQFPDLHSELNLSSLELGDSALYFCASSVDQGIGGYTFGSGTRLTVV.